The 8 T cell receptor beta chains reported below all come from one sample, sequenced in a study of blood T cell repertoires in COVID-19. Here immunoSEQ multiplex PCR was the method, and the copy in TCRdb shows in-frame clones only, minus some. The table lists hundreds of thousands of clones, roughly four fifths of them singletons. The sequencing input was peripheral blood. All receptors derive from an elderly man with acute or convalescent COVID-19.

The chain employs TRBV5-6 and TRBJ2-3; TRBD2 aligns across 12 bases. V shed 4 bases and J 7 bases; nucleotides not matched to a gene: 7. This CDR3 comprises 15 residues. From germline, CDR1 is SGHDT and CDR2 YYEEEE. Here the CDR3 reads CASSQLAGGLNTQYF. Written as DNA, the CDR3 is TGTGCCAGCAGCCAACTAGCGGGGGGTTTAAATACGCAGTATTTT.

The chain couples TRBV4-1 to TRBJ2-1; TRBD1 matches 9 bases. The CDR3 sequence is 16 residues long. The germline V gene has CDR1 MGHRA and CDR2 YSYEKL. The V and J ends lost 4 bases and 8 bases, in that order; junction bases with no gene match: 12. CDR3 coding DNA: TGCGCCAGCAGCCCCGCCCCACAGGGGGCGTCTCATGAGCAGTTCTTC. Protein product: CASSPAPQGASHEQFF.

This clone was found a few times. For the CDR3, the DNA is TGTGCCAGCAGTGTCACACAGGGCTACGAGCAGTACTTC. This codes for CASSVTQGYEQYF. The chain is built from TRBV2 and TRBJ2-7; a weak D match, TRBD1 (6 bases). CDR1 is SNHLY and CDR2 is FYNNEI in the germline V gene. Trimming left V 4 bases short and J 3 bases short, with 10 bases between. This CDR3 has 13 amino acids.

The rearrangement links TRBV19 to TRBJ2-7; D gene uncertain. Trimming took off 4 bases at V and 5 bases at J, with 15 bases between the two ends. Germline values: CDR1 LNHDA, CDR2 SQIVND (reference sequence). The CDR3 extends over 14 amino acids. CDR3 region: CASSTPGAENEQYF. CDR3 nucleotides: TGTGCCAGTAGTACTCCGGGTGCCGAGAACGAGCAGTACTTC.

The chain is built from TRBV5-1 and TRBJ1-1; 7 nucleotides agree with TRBD1. Unmatched junction bases numbered 3, after V lost 3 bases and J lost 1 base. The CDR3 extends over 14 amino acids. CDR1 is SGHRS and CDR2 is YFSETQ in the germline V gene. The chain's CDR3 is CASSSQGKNTEAFF. The CDR3 DNA sequence: TGCGCCAGCAGCTCACAGGGGAAGAACACTGAAGCTTTCTTT.

The rearrangement links TRBV18 to TRBJ2-7; TRBD1 agrees at 8 bases. The CDR3 runs 14 residues. Per germline, CDR1 KGHSH and CDR2 LQKENI. Trimming removed 5 bases from V and 1 base from J; junction bases left unmatched: 4. The CDR3 nucleotides are TGTGCCAGCTCAACTCAGGGGGCTTCCTACGAGCAGTACTTC. Translation gives CASSTQGASYEQYF.

This clone came up a few times. The same CDR3 can be traced to other DNA sequences in this sample. The chain carries TRBV10-3 and TRBJ1-5; 7 bases are shared with TRBD1. The germline V gene encodes CDR1 ENHRY and CDR2 SYGVKD. V shed 0 bases, J shed 2 bases, and the junction held 4 bases outside the gene matches. The CDR3 spans 16 residues. The CDR3 bases are TGTGCCATCAGTGAGTCCCCCGGGACAGGCAATCAGCCCCAGCATTTT. This translates into CAISESPGTGNQPQHF.

This chain uses TRBV3-1 (or the pseudogene TRBV3-2) with TRBJ2-3; perhaps TRBD1 as D (6 bases). CDR3 length equals 18 residues. The V gene's germline CDR1 is LGHDT and CDR2 YNNKEL (reference sequence). V was trimmed by 1 base and J by 2 bases, leaving 19 bases between them. The CDR3 spells CASSQVGILGTHTDTQYF. In nucleotides, the CDR3 is TGTGCCAGCAGCCAAGTGGGGATTTTGGGGACACACACAGATACGCAGTATTTT.